This T cell receptor (beta chain) is drawn from a study of shared clonotypes between healthy human individuals. Authors' analysis steps: Sequence data from immunoSEQ were junction-only and lacked quality scores; consequently, filtering differed. Repertoires were generated with immunoSEQ multiplex PCR, while TCRdb's copy carries only in-frame clones and drops some. V and J calls and clone size are copied from that table; D and trimming were computed from the DNA. This sample carries about 660,000 clones, 74% of them seen once, and the ten largest clones take more than 1.5%. This CDR3 spans 14 amino acids. Trimming at V came to 7 bases and at J to 4 bases, leaving 6 bases not matched to a gene. Germline lookup yields CDR1 SGHRS and CDR2 YFSETQ.

This sequence joins TRBV5-1 and TRBJ1-5, with TRBD1 identical over 9 bases. Sequencing was carried out using memory CD4+ T cells sorted from blood. The subset denotes: CD45RA-negative fraction. The receptor was derived from a woman aged 25 to 45 in good health. CDR3 DNA sequence: TGCGCCAGCCGCGCCGGGACAGGGAATCAGCCCCAGCATTTT. Protein sequence: CASRAGTGNQPQHF.